This is a list of T cell receptor beta chains from one sample in a study of vaccination effects on CD4 cells after COVID-19. Their antigen targets remain unknown. Produced via immunoSEQ multiplex PCR; TCRdb's table is partial and in-frame only. The sample has around 50,000 clones, 65% to 80% seen once. The sample in question was CD4+ T cells from PBMCs cultured without peptide, obtained after COVID-19 vaccination. These receptors all stem from a human donor who had a prior SARS-CoV-2 infection. Each CDR3 is given with its conserved first and last residue. Fields, in order: D gene, clone size, J gene, V gene, CDR3 DNA, CDR3 protein. A D gene is named only where the DNA matches it firmly. Some rows have no size entry. The others give once, few or many, or a class for an expanded clone.

. | . | TRBJ1-5 | TRBV21-1 | TGTGCCAGCCCAGGAATGGGCAATCAGCCCCAGCATTTT | CASPGMGNQPQHF
. | . | TRBJ2-3 | TRBV3-1/TRBV3-2 | TGTGCCAGCAGCCATGGGGGAGATACGCAGTATTTT | CASSHGGDTQYF
TRBD1 | . | TRBJ1-1 | TRBV29-1 | TGCAGCGTTGAACGGGACAGGGCTACCACTGAAGCTTTCTTT | CSVERDRATTEAFF
. | . | TRBJ1-2 | TRBV19 | TGTGCCAGTAGTATGAGTCCCCTTACAGGGCCCTATGGCTACACCTTC | CASSMSPLTGPYGYTF
TRBD1 | . | TRBJ1-6 | TRBV5-1 | TGCGCCAGCAGCCTACATCCGGGACAGGGAGCGAGGAATAATTCACCCCTCCACTTT | CASSLHPGQGARNNSPLHF
. | once | TRBJ2-2 | TRBV24-1 | TGTGCCACCAGTGATTTGAGTGGTCCCACGGGGACCGGGGAGCTGTTTTTT | CATSDLSGPTGTGELFF
. | . | TRBJ1-1 | TRBV12-3/TRBV12-4 | TGTGCCAGCAGTTTTTCCAACACTGAAGCTTTCTTT | CASSFSNTEAFF
. | . | TRBJ1-4 | TRBV27 | TGTGCCAGCTCCTTCGGGGGCCAGGTCGAAAAACTGTTTTTT | CASSFGGQVEKLFF
TRBD2 | . | TRBJ2-1 | TRBV4-2 | TGTGCCAGCAGCCCCACCCCACTAGCGGGAGGATACAATGAGCAGTTCTTC | CASSPTPLAGGYNEQFF
TRBD1 | . | TRBJ1-4 | TRBV4-1 | TGCGCCAGCAGCCAGGGACAGACAGGGGGCTCTGAAAAACTGTTTTTT | CASSQGQTGGSEKLFF
. | . | TRBJ2-7 | TRBV1 | TGCACCAGCAGCCTACACAGGGGGGACGAGCAGTACTTC | CTSSLHRGDEQYF
. | few | TRBJ1-6 | TRBV30 | TGTGCCTGGAGTGACAACAGTGGAATTCATAATTCACCCCTCCACTTT | CAWSDNSGIHNSPLHF
. | few | TRBJ1-4 | TRBV5-1 | TGCGCCAGCAGCCAGGGAATAGATGAAAAACTGTTTTTT | CASSQGIDEKLFF
TRBD2 | . | TRBJ2-3 | TRBV7-9 | TGTGCCAGCAGCTTAGAGACTAGCGGGGGCCCCACAGATACGCAGTATTTT | CASSLETSGGPTDTQYF
. | . | TRBJ2-3 | TRBV7-9 | TGTGCCAGCAGTGACACAGATACGCAGTATTTT | CASSDTDTQYF